The 14 T cell receptor beta chains in this list originate from one sample, sequenced in a study of response to subunit inactivated influenza vaccine (dated by TCRdb to 2016 to 2018). Receptors were amplified or captured by RT-PCR. The instrument was an Illumina HiSeq 2500. TCRdb applied fastp at Q25 and MiXCR to the public reads, then kept only in-frame beta chains. All rows with the same CDR3 protein become a single entry with the most common DNA and genes. Here the sample has hundreds of thousands of distinct CDR3 sequences; approximately 7.6% occur a single time. The ten most abundant clones make up 10% to 15% of the sample. The sample in question was PBMCs from blood, obtained around 2 years after vaccination. Receptors were obtained from a man between 50 and 75 years old who received an inactivated influenza vaccine. Donor details come from another sample of the same person, matched by shared clones.

There are a few counts of this clonotype. In DNA form, the CDR3 reads TGTGCCAGCAGCTTAGGTGGAGGCCGCTATAATTCACCCCTCCACTTT. Protein product: CASSLGGGRYNSPLHF. V and J are TRBV7-2 and TRBJ1-6; the D is unclear. CDR3 size: 16 residues. CDR1 and CDR2 from the germline V gene are SGHTA and FQGNSA. V lost 1 base, J lost 3 bases, and 10 bases lay in between.

This sequence joins TRBV9 and TRBJ2-5; TRBD1 aligns across 7 bases. This CDR3 has 14 amino acids. Germline CDR1 SGDLS, CDR2 YYNGEE. J was trimmed by 2 bases and V by 0 bases; bases with no gene match: 1. This CDR3 is CASSVGGQQETQYF. Here the CDR3 DNA reads TGTGCCAGCAGCGTAGGGGGACAGCAAGAGACCCAGTACTTC.

The gene calls are TRBV7-8 and TRBJ2-1; 11 nucleotides line up with TRBD2. J lost 12 bases, V lost 5 bases, and 9 bases had no gene match. Germline CDR1 reads SGHVS; CDR2 reads FQNEAQ. The CDR3 is 14 amino acids. In DNA form, the CDR3 reads TGTGCCAGCAGCCCTAGCGGGGGGACCACTCGGCAGTTCTTC. Protein product: CASSPSGGTTRQFF.

The rearrangement joins TRBV9 to TRBJ2-7; D might be TRBD1 (6 bases). Germline V gives CDR1 SGDLS, CDR2 YYNGEE. With 4 bases removed from V and 7 bases from J, the gap between germline ends came to 15 bases. The CDR3 is made up of 13 amino acids. The CDR3 sequence is CASSTITQGEQYF. The CDR3 nucleotides are TGTGCCAGCAGCACCATAACACAGGGAGAGCAGTACTTC.

This clonotype was counted many times. This chain uses TRBV29-1 with TRBJ1-1, with D hard to call. The CDR3 covers 14 residues. V lost 4 bases to trimming and J lost 1 base, with 13 bases between them. Germline assignment: CDR1 SQVTM and CDR2 ANQGSEA. The CDR3 DNA reads as TGCAGCGTTGTGAAGGGCCCGGGGAACACTGAAGCTTTCTTT. Amino acids: CSVVKGPGNTEAFF.

Many counts were recorded for this clonotype. This chain uses TRBV6-2 or TRBV6-3 with TRBJ2-2, with a weak D call TRBD2 (5 bases). The CDR3 spans 15 residues. V shed 2 bases and J shed 1 base, with 8 bases lying between them. Germline V gene data show CDR1 as MNHEY and CDR2 as SVGEGT. Here the CDR3 reads CASSYSGLNTGELFF. Here the CDR3 DNA reads TGTGCCAGCAGTTACAGCGGTTTGAACACCGGGGAGCTGTTTTTT.

This clonotype was detected many times. The chain uses TRBV7-2 and TRBJ2-1; 11 bases map to TRBD2. This CDR3 has 16 residues. V dropped 4 bases and J dropped 5; count of bases not matched to a gene: 7. Germline-derived CDR1 and CDR2 are SGHTA and FQGNSA. The CDR3 sequence is CASSSAGTSGNNEQFF. DNA for the CDR3: TGTGCCAGCAGCTCCGCCGGGACTAGCGGCAACAATGAGCAGTTCTTC.

The chain is built from TRBV15 and TRBJ1-6; weak D call: TRBD1 (5 bases). The CDR3 runs 13 residues. CDR1 and CDR2 (germline): LNHNV, YYDKDF (reference sequence). V was cut by 8 bases and J by 7 bases, with 12 bases left in between. CDR3 in amino acids: CATGGTLNSPLHF. The CDR3 bases are TGTGCCACCGGCGGGACGTTGAATTCACCCCTCCACTTT.

This clonotype was detected only a few times. V is TRBV20-1 and J is TRBJ1-3; the D is unclear. The CDR3 is made up of 12 amino acids. Looked up from germline, CDR1 is DFQATT and CDR2 is SNEGSKA (reference sequence). The ends were cut back, 5 bases at V and 4 bases at J, with 9 bases in the middle. The CDR3 here is CSALNRGNTIYF. CDR3 in DNA: TGCAGTGCTCTTAATCGCGGAAACACCATATATTTT.

This clonotype appeared a few times. The rearrangement uses TRBV19 and TRBJ2-1; TRBD2 agrees at 12 bases. V shed 5 bases, J shed 4 bases, and the junction held 9 bases outside the gene matches. Germline V gene sequence: CDR1 LNHDA, CDR2 SQIVND (reference sequence). The CDR3 contains 17 residues. CDR3: CASSHAGTSGLYNEQFF. The CDR3 DNA sequence: TGTGCCAGTAGTCACGCTGGGACTAGCGGGCTTTACAATGAGCAGTTCTTC.

In this sample, this clonotype turned up a few times. The chain couples TRBV20-1 to TRBJ1-6; D uncertain. V lost 0 bases and J 10 bases, leaving 19 bases between the germline ends. This CDR3 is built from 16 residues. Germline assignment: CDR1 DFQATT and CDR2 SNEGSKA (reference sequence). This CDR3 reads CSARDPLLAGVSPLHF. As DNA, the CDR3 is TGCAGTGCTAGAGATCCACTGCTAGCTGGAGTCTCACCCCTCCACTTT.

This clonotype came up a few times. The J gene is TRBJ2-7, the V gene TRBV7-2, with D possibly matching TRBD1 (6 bases). This CDR3 region has 14 residues. Trimming took off 3 bases at V and 2 bases at J, with 11 bases between the two ends. Germline assignment: CDR1 SGHTA and CDR2 FQGNSA. This CDR3 is CASSFPGHTYEQYF. CDR3 sequence (DNA): TGTGCCAGCAGCTTCCCGGGACATACCTACGAGCAGTACTTC. The variable domain in full, completed from reference TRBV7-2 and TRBJ2-7, reads GAGVSQSPSNKVTEKGKDVELRCDPISGHTALYWYRQSLGQGLEFLIYFQGNSAPDKSGLPSDRFSAERTGGSVSTLTIQRTQQEDSAVYLCASSFPGHTYEQYFGPGTRLTVT.

The chain recombines TRBV4-3 with TRBJ2-4; 8 nucleotides align to TRBD2. Trimming removed 0 bases from V and 0 bases from J; junction bases left unmatched: 7. Germline values: CDR1 LGHNA, CDR2 YSLEER. The CDR3 is 18 residues long. The CDR3 nucleotides read TGCGCCAGCAGCCAAGATGGACGACTAGCGCTAGCCAAAAACATTCAGTACTTC. Translation: CASSQDGRLALAKNIQYF.

Many counts were recorded for this clonotype. J is TRBJ1-2 and V is TRBV4-3, with D maybe TRBD1 (5 bases). Trimming pared 0 bases from V and 5 bases from J, leaving 16 bases between. Germline CDR1 reads LGHNA; CDR2 reads YSLEER. The CDR3 extends over 16 amino acids. Here the CDR3 DNA reads TGCGCCAGCAGCCAAGAGCCTCACAGGCTGGAATATGGCTACACCTTC. Its protein product is CASSQEPHRLEYGYTF.